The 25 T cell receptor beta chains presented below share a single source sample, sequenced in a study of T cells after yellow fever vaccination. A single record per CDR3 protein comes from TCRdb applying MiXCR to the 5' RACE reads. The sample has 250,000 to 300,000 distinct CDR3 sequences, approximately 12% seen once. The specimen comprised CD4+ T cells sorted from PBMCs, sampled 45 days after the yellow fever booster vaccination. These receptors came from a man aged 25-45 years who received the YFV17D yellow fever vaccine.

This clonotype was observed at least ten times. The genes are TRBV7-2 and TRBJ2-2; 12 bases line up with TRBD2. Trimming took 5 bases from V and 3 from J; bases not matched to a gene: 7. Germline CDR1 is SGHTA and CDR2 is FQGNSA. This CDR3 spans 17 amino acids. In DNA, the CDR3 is TGTGCCAGCAGCAAACCTGGACTAGCGGGACACACCGGGGAGCTGTTTTTT. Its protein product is CASSKPGLAGHTGELFF.

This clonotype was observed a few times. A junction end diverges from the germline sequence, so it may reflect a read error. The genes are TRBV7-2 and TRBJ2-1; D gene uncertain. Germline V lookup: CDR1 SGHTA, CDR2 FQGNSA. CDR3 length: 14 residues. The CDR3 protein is CASSLEHSSNEQFF. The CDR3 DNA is TGTGCCAGCAGCTTAGAACACTCCTCCAATGAGCAGTTCTTC. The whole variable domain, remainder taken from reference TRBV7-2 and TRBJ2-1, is GAGVSQSPSNKVTEKGKDVELRCDPISGHTALYWYRQSLGQGLEFLIYFQGNSAPDKSGLPSDRFSAERTGGSVSTLTIQRTQQEDSAVYLCASSLEHSSNEQFFGPGTRLTVL.

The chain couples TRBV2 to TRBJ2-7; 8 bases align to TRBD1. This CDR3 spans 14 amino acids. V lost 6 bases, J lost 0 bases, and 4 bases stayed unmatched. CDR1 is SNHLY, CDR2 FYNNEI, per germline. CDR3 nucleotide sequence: TGTGCCAGCAGCACAGGGGGTCCCTCCTACGAGCAGTACTTC. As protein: CASSTGGPSYEQYF.

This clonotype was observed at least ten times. For the CDR3, the DNA is TGCAGTGCTGGGACTACCCTTTCGAATGAGCAGTTCTTC. Translating gives CSAGTTLSNEQFF. The chain links TRBV20-1 to TRBJ2-1; 7 bases are shared with TRBD2. The ends lost 5 bases at V and 7 bases at J; junction bases unmatched: 8. Germline V lookup: CDR1 DFQATT, CDR2 SNEGSKA (reference sequence). The CDR3 spans 13 residues.

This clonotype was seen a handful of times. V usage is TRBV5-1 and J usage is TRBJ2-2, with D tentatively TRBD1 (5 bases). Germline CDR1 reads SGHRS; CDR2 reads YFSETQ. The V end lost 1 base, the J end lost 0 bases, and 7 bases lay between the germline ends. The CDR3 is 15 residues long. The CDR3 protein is CASSLTGTNTGELFF. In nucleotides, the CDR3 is TGCGCCAGCAGCTTGACAGGAACGAACACCGGGGAGCTGTTTTTT.

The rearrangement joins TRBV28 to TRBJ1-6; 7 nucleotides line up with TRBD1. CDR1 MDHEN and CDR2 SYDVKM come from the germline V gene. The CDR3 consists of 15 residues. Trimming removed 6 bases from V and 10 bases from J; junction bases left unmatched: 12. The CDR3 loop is CASSIPAGGVSPLHF. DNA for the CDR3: TGTGCCAGCAGCATACCCGCAGGGGGAGTATCACCCCTCCACTTT. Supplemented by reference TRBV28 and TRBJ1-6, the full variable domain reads DVKVTQSSRYLVKRTGEKVFLECVQDMDHENMFWYRQDPGLGLRLIYFSYDVKMKEKGDIPEGYSVSREKKERFSLILESASTNQTSMYLCASSIPAGGVSPLHFGNGTRLTVT.

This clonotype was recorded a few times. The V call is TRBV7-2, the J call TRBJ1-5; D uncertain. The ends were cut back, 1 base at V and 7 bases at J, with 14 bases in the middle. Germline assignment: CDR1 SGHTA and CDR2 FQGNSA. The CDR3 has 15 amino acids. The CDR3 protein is CASSLEIGRYQPQHF. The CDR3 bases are TGTGCCAGCAGCTTAGAAATAGGGAGATACCAGCCCCAGCATTTT.

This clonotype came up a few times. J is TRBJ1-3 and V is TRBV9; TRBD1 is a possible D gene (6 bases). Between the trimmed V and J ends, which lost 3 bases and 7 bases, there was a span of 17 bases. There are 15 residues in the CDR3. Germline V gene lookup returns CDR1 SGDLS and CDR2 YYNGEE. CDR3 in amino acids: CASSEGPRGANTIYF. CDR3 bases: TGTGCCAGCAGCGAGGGTCCCAGGGGTGCTAACACCATATATTTT.

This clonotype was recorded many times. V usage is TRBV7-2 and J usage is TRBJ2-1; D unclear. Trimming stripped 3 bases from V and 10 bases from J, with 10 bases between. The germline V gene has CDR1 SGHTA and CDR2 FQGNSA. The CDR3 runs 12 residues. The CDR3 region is CASSFPVGEQFF. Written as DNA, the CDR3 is TGTGCCAGCAGCTTCCCCGTTGGGGAGCAGTTCTTC.

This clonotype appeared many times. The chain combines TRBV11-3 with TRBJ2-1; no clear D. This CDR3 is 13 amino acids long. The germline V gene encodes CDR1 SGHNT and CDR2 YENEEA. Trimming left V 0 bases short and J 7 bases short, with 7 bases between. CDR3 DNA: TGTGCCAGCAGCTTAGATCAGGAAAATGAGCAGTTCTTC. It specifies CASSLDQENEQFF.

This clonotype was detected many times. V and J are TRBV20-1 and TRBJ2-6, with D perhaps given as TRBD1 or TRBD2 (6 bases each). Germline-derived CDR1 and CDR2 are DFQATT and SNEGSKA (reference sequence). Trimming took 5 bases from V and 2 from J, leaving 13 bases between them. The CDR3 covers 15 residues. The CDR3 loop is CSAGGGRTGANVLTF. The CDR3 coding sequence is TGCAGTGCTGGAGGGGGGCGAACTGGGGCCAACGTCCTGACTTTC.

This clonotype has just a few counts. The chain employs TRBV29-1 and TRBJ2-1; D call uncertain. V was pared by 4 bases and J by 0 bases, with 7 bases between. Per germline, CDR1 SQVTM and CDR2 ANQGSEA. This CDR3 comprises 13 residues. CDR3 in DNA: TGCAGCGTTGTCAGAAACTCCTACAATGAGCAGTTCTTC. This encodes CSVVRNSYNEQFF.

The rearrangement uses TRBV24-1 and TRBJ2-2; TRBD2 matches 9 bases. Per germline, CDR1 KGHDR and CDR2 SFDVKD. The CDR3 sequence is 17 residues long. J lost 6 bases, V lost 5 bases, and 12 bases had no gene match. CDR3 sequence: CATSGSSMLAGPGELFF. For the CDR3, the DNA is TGTGCCACCAGTGGCTCAAGTATGCTAGCGGGACCCGGGGAGCTGTTTTTT.

CDR3 amino acids: CASSPGQGNEQYF. CDR3 sequence (DNA): TGTGCCAGCTCACCGGGACAGGGTAACGAGCAGTACTTC. J is TRBJ2-7 and V is TRBV18; 9 bases map to TRBD1. The germline V gene encodes CDR1 KGHSH and CDR2 LQKENI. This CDR3 comprises 13 residues. Trimming at V came to 3 bases and at J to 5 bases, leaving 2 bases not matched to a gene.

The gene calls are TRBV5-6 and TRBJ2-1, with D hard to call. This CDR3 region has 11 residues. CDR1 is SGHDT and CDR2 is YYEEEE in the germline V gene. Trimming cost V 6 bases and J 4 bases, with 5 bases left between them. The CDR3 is CASIQYNEQFF. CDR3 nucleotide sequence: TGTGCCAGCATCCAGTACAATGAGCAGTTCTTC.

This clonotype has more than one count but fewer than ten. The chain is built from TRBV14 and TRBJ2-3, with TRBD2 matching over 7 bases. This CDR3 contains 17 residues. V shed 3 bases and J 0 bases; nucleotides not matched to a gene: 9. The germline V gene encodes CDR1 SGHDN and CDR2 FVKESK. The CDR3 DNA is TGTGCCAGCAGCCAGAGACTAGCAGACCCTAGCACAGATACGCAGTATTTT. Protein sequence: CASSQRLADPSTDTQYF.

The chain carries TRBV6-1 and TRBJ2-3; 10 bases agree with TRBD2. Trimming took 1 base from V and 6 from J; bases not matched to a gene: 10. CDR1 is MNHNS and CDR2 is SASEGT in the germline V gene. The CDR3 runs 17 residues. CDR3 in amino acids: CASSEVALAGFGDTQYF. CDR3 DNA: TGTGCCAGCAGTGAAGTCGCACTAGCGGGGTTCGGGGATACGCAGTATTTT.

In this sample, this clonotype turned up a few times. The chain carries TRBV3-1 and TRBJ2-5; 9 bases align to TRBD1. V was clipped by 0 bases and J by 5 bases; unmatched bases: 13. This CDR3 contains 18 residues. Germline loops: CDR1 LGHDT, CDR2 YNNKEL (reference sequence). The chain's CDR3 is CASSQDRSGTGTGETQYF. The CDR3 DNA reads TGTGCCAGCAGCCAAGATCGTTCCGGGACAGGGACTGGGGAGACCCAGTACTTC.

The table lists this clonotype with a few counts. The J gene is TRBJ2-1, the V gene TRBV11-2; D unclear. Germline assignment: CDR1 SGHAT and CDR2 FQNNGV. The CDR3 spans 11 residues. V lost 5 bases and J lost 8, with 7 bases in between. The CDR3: CASSQLYEQFF. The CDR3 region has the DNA TGTGCCAGCAGCCAGCTGTATGAGCAGTTCTTC. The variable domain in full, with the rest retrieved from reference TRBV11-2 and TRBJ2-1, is EAGVAQSPRYKIIEKRQSVAFWCNPISGHATLYWYQQILGQGPKLLIQFQNNGVVDDSQLPKDRFSAERLKGVDSTLKIQPAKLEDSAVYLCASSQLYEQFFGPGTRLTVL.

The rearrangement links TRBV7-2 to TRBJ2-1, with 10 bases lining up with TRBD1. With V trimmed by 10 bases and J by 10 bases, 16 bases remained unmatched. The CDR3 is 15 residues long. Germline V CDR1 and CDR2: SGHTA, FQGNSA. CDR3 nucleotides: TGTGCCACATCCCGGGACAGGGGTTCTGGGGAGGAGCAGTTCTTC. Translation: CATSRDRGSGEEQFF. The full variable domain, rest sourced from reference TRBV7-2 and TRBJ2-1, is GAGVSQSPSNKVTEKGKDVELRCDPISGHTALYWYRQSLGQGLEFLIYFQGNSAPDKSGLPSDRFSAERTGGSVSTLTIQRTQQEDSAVYLCATSRDRGSGEEQFFGPGTRLTVL.

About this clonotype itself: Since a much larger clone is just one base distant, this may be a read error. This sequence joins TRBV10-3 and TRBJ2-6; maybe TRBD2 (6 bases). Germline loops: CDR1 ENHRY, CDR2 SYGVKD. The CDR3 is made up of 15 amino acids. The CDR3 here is CAIRGTGGAANDLTF. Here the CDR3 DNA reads TGTGCCATCAGGGGGACTGGAGGGGCGGCCAACGACCTGACTTTC.

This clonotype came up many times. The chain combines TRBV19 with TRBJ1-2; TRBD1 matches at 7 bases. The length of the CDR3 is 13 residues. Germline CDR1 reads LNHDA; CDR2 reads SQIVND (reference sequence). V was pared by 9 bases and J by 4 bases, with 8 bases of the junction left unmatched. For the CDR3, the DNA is TGTGCCAGCAGGAGGGACAGCTTCTATGGCTACACCTTC. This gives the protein CASRRDSFYGYTF.

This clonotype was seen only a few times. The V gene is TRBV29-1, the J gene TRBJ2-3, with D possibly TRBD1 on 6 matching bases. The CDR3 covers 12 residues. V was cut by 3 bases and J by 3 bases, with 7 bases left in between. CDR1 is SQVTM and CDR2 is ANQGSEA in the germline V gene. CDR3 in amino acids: CSVEDRTDTQYF. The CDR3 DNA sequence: TGCAGCGTTGAGGACAGAACAGATACGCAGTATTTT.

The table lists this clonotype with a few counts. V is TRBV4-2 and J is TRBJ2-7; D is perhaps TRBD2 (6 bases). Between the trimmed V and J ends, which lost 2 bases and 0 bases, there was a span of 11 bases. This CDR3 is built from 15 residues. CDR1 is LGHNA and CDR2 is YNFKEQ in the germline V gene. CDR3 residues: CASSQTGTVSYEQYF. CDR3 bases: TGTGCCAGCAGCCAAACCGGGACTGTCTCCTACGAGCAGTACTTC.

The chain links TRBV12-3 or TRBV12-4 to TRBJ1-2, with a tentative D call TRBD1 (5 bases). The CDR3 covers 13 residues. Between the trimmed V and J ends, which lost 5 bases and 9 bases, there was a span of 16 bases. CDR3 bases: TGTGCCAGCAGTAAACCGGACACAGATAGCTACACCTTC. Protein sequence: CASSKPDTDSYTF.